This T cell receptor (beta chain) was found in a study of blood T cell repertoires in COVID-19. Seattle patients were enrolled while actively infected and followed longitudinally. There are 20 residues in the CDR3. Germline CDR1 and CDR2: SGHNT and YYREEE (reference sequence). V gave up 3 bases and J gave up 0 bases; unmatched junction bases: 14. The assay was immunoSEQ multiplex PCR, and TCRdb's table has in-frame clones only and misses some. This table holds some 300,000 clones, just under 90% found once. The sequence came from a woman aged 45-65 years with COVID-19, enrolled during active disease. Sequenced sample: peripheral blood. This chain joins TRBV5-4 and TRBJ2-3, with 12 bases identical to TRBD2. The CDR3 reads CASSSPPGLAGESSTDTQYF. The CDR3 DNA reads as TGTGCCAGCAGCTCCCCGCCGGGACTAGCGGGCGAGTCTAGCACAGATACGCAGTATTTT.